This TCR beta chain was found in a study of OX40 agonist ivuxolimab in advanced cancers. TCRdb's table, derived via immunoSEQ multiplex PCR, lists solely in-frame clones and lacks some. The sample has fewer than 80,000 clones; 80% to 90% are singletons. Germline lookup yields CDR1 KGHSH and CDR2 LQKENI. Trimming took off 3 bases at V and 6 bases at J, with 15 bases between the two ends. This CDR3 is built from 15 residues. The input for sequencing was CD4+ or CD8+ T cells sorted from blood, taken in a trial of the OX40 agonist ivuxolimab. The TCR originated in an adult with an advanced solid tumor such as melanoma, head and neck, liver or kidney cancer. This rearrangement joins TRBV18 to TRBJ2-1; the D gene could be TRBD1 or TRBD2 (5 bases each). The CDR3 region is CASSPTGPPINEQFF. The CDR3 DNA reads as TGTGCCAGCTCACCGACGGGACCCCCCATCAATGAGCAGTTCTTC. Together with reference TRBV18 and TRBJ2-1, the CDR3 gives the full variable domain: NAGVMQNPRHLVRRRGQEARLRCSPMKGHSHVYWYRQLPEEGLKFMVYLQKENIIDESGMPKERFSAEFPKEGPSILRIQQVVRGDSAAYFCASSPTGPPINEQFFGPGTRLTVL.